This T cell receptor beta chain was recovered during a study of blood T cell repertoires in COVID-19. Across the whole study: T cells, B-cell-depleted T cells, or PBMCs supplied cDNA or gDNA.

Produced via immunoSEQ multiplex PCR; TCRdb's table is partial and in-frame only. The repertoire holds approximately 51,000 clones, with more than 75% as singletons. Germline values: CDR1 SGHTA, CDR2 FQGNSA. This CDR3 has 13 residues. The V end was cut by 6 bases, the J end by 8 bases, with 16 bases between. The sample comprised peripheral blood. This sequence was found in a man aged 50 to 60 with active COVID-19. This chain uses TRBV7-2 with TRBJ1-2, with D possibly matching TRBD1 (5 bases). The DNA of the CDR3 is TGTGCCAGCAGTCCCGGGACTGGTGTCGGCTACACCTTC. This encodes CASSPGTGVGYTF. The variable domain in full, with the rest retrieved from reference TRBV7-2 and TRBJ1-2, is GAGVSQSPSNKVTEKGKDVELRCDPISGHTALYWYRQSLGQGLEFLIYFQGNSAPDKSGLPSDRFSAERTGGSVSTLTIQRTQQEDSAVYLCASSPGTGVGYTFGSGTRLTVV.